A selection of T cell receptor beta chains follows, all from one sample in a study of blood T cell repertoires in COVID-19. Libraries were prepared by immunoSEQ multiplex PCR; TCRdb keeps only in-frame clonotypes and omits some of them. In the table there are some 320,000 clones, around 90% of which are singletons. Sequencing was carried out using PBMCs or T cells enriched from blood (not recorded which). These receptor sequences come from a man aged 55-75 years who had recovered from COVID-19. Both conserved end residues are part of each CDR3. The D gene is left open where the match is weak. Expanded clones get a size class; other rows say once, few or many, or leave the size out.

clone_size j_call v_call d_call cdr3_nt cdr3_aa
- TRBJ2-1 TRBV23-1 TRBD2 TGCGCCAGCAGTCAGCCGGAGACACGGACTAGCGGGAGTTACTACAATGAGCAGTTCTTC CASSQPETRTSGSYYNEQFF
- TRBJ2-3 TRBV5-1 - TGCGCCAGCAGCTCCGGGGTCACAGATACGCAGTATTTT CASSSGVTDTQYF
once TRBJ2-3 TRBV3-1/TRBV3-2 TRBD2 TGTGCCAGCAGCCAAGCCGCAGCGGGAGTAGATACGCAGTATTTT CASSQAAAGVDTQYF
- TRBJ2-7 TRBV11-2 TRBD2 TGTGCCAGCAGCTTATTCCGGGGACTAACCTACGAGCAGTACTTC CASSLFRGLTYEQYF
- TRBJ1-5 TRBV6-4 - TGTGCCAGCAGTTTTGAGGGGACAAATAGCAATCAGCCCCAGCATTTT CASSFEGTNSNQPQHF
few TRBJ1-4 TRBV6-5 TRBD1 TGTGCCAGCACGGGACAGAATAATGAAAAACTGTTTTTT CASTGQNNEKLFF
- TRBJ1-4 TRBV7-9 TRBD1 TGTGCCAGCAGCTCCTCAAGTGACAGGGGGCAAGGTGAAAAACTGTTTTTT CASSSSSDRGQGEKLFF
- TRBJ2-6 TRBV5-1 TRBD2 TGCGCCAGCAGCCTCCCTAGCGGGAGTCTTGGTGGGGCCAACGTCCTGACTTTC CASSLPSGSLGGANVLTF
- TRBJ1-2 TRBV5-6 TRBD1 TGTGCCAGCAGCTTATCCCCAGGGACAGGGGTGCGGGGCTACACCTTC CASSLSPGTGVRGYTF
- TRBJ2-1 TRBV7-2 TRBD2 TGTGCCAGCAGCTTCCTTGGGAGCGGGAGCTCCTACAATGAGCAGTTCTTC CASSFLGSGSSYNEQFF
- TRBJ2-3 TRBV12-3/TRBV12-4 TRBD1 TGTGCCAGCAGGCAGGGGGCTGGAGATACGCAGTATTTT CASRQGAGDTQYF
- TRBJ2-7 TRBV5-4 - TGTGCCAGCAGCTCCCGGGGGAGCGACGAGCAGTACTTC CASSSRGSDEQYF
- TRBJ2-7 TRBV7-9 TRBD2 TGTGCCAGCAGCACTTTAGCGGGAGTGGGCGAGCAGTACTTC CASSTLAGVGEQYF
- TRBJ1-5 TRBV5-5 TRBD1 TGTGCCAGCAGCTTGACCGGGACAGGGAGCAATCAGCCCCAGCATTTT CASSLTGTGSNQPQHF
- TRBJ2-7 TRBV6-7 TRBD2 TGTGCCAGCAAGTGGAAGGGGAACCGAGGGACTAGCCACTACGAGCAGTACTTC CASKWKGNRGTSHYEQYF
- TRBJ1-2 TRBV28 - TGTGCCAGCAGCGGGGGGAGCCGGTACTATGGCTACACCTTC CASSGGSRYYGYTF
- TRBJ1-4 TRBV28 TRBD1 TGTGCCAGCAGGGGACCTCCGGGACAGCTTAATGAAAAACTGTTTTTT CASRGPPGQLNEKLFF
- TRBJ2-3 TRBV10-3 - TGTGCCATCAGTGAAGGCGGTAGCCGCACAGATACGCAGTATTTT CAISEGGSRTDTQYF
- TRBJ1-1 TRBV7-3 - TGTGCCAGCAGCTTAAGTTCATTGTCGAACACTGAAGCTTTCTTT CASSLSSLSNTEAFF
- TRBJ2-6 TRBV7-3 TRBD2 TGTGCCAGCAGCTTAATCCCTAGCGGGAGCTCTGGGGCCAACGTCCTGACTTTC CASSLIPSGSSGANVLTF
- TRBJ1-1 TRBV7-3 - TGTGCCAGCAGCTTCAATAATGGCCCGAACACTGAAGCTTTCTTT CASSFNNGPNTEAFF
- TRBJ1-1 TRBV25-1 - TGTGCCAGCAGTGATACGCGGGGGGCAGCCCCAACGGCTTTCTTT CASSDTRGAAPTAFF
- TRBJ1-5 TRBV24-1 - TGTGCCACCAGTGATGGTGGCAGGGGTCGCAATCAGCCCCAGCATTTT CATSDGGRGRNQPQHF
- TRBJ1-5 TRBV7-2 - TGTGCCAGCAGCTTTGGGGGGGGCGGCAATCAGCCCCAGCATTTT CASSFGGGGNQPQHF
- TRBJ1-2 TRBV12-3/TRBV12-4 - TGTGCCAGCAGCCTCAGACAGACCGGCTACACCTTC CASSLRQTGYTF
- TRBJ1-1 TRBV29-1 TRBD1 TGCAGCGTTACCGACAGGGACACTGAAGCTTTCTTT CSVTDRDTEAFF
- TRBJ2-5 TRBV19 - TGTGCCAGTAGTATGTGGGTAGGTAGCAGAGAAGAGACCCAGTACTTC CASSMWVGSREETQYF
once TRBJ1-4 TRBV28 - TGTGCCAGCAGTTTGTTTCGGACGGGAGCGGTTGCAACTAATGAAAAACTGTTTTTT CASSLFRTGAVATNEKLFF
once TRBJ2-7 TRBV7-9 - TGTGCCAGCAGCGACAGGACCTACGAGCAGTACTTC CASSDRTYEQYF
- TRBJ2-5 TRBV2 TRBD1 TGTGCCAGCAGCCGGACAGGGGGAGAGACCCAGTACTTC CASSRTGGETQYF
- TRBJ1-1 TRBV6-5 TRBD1 TGTGCCAGCAGTCCCACGACAGGGTGGGCTTTCTTT CASSPTTGWAFF
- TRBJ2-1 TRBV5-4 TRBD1 TGTGCCAGCAGCTCGGGACAGAACTACAATGAGCAGTTCTTC CASSSGQNYNEQFF
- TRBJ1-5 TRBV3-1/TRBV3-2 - TGTGCCAGCAGCCAGGGAGCGAGACAGCCCCAGCATTTT CASSQGARQPQHF
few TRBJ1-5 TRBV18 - TGTGCCAGCTCACTAACGGACGTGGAGGATCAGCCCCAGCATTTT CASSLTDVEDQPQHF
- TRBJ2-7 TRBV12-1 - TGTGCCAGCAGCTCGACTAGCGGGAGGGCCTTCGAGCAGTACTTC CASSSTSGRAFEQYF
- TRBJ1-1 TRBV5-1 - TGCGCCAGCAGTCCGGGGGTTCTATCGAGGAACACTGAAGCTTTCTTT CASSPGVLSRNTEAFF
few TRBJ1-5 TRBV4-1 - TGCGCCAGCAGCCAAGTTGCGGGGGCAAGTCCTCCTCAGCCCCAGCATTTT CASSQVAGASPPQPQHF
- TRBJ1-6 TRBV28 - TGTGCCAGCAGTTTATTGGGACAAGTAAATTCACCCCTCCACTTT CASSLLGQVNSPLHF
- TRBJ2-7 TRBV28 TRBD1 TGTGCCAGCAGCCCCCGGGGACAGGCCACCTACGAGCAGTACTTC CASSPRGQATYEQYF
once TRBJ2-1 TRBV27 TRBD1 TGTGCCAGCAGTTTAAAAAGGGGGGACAGGGGTCTTTTTGAGCAGTTCTTC CASSLKRGDRGLFEQFF
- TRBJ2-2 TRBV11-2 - TGTGCCAGCAGCGTTTTACAGGGAAACCCAAACACCGGGGAGCTGTTTTTT CASSVLQGNPNTGELFF
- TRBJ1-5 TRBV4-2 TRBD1 TGTGCCAGCAGCCATGTAATCAGGGGGCGTAGGAATCAGCCCCAGCATTTT CASSHVIRGRRNQPQHF
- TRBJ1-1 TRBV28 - TGTGCCAGCAGTTTAGAGGGAAGTGACACTGAAGCTTTCTTT CASSLEGSDTEAFF
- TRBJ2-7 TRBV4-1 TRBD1 TGCGCCAGCAGCCAACCGACCGGGACAGTCCCTAGCGAGCAGTACTTC CASSQPTGTVPSEQYF